The rows below give T cell receptor beta chains drawn from one sample of a study of blood T cell repertoires in COVID-19. Assay: immunoSEQ multiplex PCR; the TCRdb copy retains only in-frame clones and omits some. The table shows about 260,000 clones, with about 88% occurring only once. Sequenced: peripheral blood. The receptors derive from a woman aged 55-75 years with COVID-19, enrolled during active disease. CDR3s include the opening cysteine and the closing phenylalanine or tryptophan. The D gene is left open where the match is weak. Expanded clones get a size class; other rows say once, few or many, or leave the size out.

abundance	v_gene	d_gene	j_gene	CDR3nt	CDR3aa
few	TRBV5-8	TRBD2	TRBJ2-4	TGTGCCAGCAGCTCGGAAAACCCTGGACTAGCGGGAGCACTAAACATTCAGTACTTC	CASSSENPGLAGALNIQYF
-	TRBV7-8	-	TRBJ1-4	TGTGCCAGCAGCAGTCAGGGAGGGCGGTCAGGAAAACTGTTTTTT	CASSSQGGRSGKLFF
once	TRBV14	TRBD1	TRBJ2-5	TGTGCCAGCAGCCAAGGACAGGGACGCCAAGAGACCCAGTACTTC	CASSQGQGRQETQYF
-	TRBV6-4	TRBD1	TRBJ1-2	TGTGCCAGCAGCCTACCTTGGACAGGACATGGCTACACCTTC	CASSLPWTGHGYTF
once	TRBV19	TRBD2	TRBJ2-4	TGTGCCAGTAGTATCAGGCTAGCGGGAGAGGTAACCAAAAACATTCAGTACTTC	CASSIRLAGEVTKNIQYF
-	TRBV7-9	-	TRBJ2-7	TGTGCCAGCAGCCGAGGGGGTTCTGGATACTACGAGCAGTACTTC	CASSRGGSGYYEQYF
-	TRBV5-1	TRBD2	TRBJ2-1	TGCGCCAGCAGCTTGCGGGGTAGCGGGACCGTTTACAATGAGCAGTTCTTC	CASSLRGSGTVYNEQFF
once	TRBV7-2	-	TRBJ1-5	TGTGCCAGCAGCCCTAATGCCCCGGGCAATCAGCCCCAGCATTTT	CASSPNAPGNQPQHF
-	TRBV7-6	TRBD2	TRBJ2-1	TGTGCCAGCAGCTTAGCGGGACTAGCGGGAGGGTATGAGCAGTTCTTC	CASSLAGLAGGYEQFF
-	TRBV6-5	TRBD1	TRBJ2-2	TGTGCCAGCAGTATCGACAGGGCGGTTACCGGGGAGCTGTTTTTT	CASSIDRAVTGELFF
-	TRBV19	TRBD2	TRBJ2-5	TGTGCCAGTAGTACGACTAGCGTCAAAGAGACCCAGTACTTC	CASSTTSVKETQYF
-	TRBV19	-	TRBJ1-3	TGTGCCAGTAGTATTTCGTTACACTCTGGAAACACCATATATTTT	CASSISLHSGNTIYF
once	TRBV19	-	TRBJ1-2	TGTGCCAGTAGTGCCTTGGACGGAGGATATGGCTACACCTTC	CASSALDGGYGYTF
-	TRBV10-3	-	TRBJ2-3	TGTGCCATCAGTGGCGGCGGGGCCCGCACAGATACGCAGTATTTT	CAISGGGARTDTQYF
-	TRBV6-1	-	TRBJ1-5	TGTGCCAGCACCCAGGGCGGTAGTCAGCCCCAGCATTTT	CASTQGGSQPQHF
-	TRBV19	-	TRBJ2-1	TGTGCCAGTAGTATTCATGGGAGCTGGGCGGGGAGGTATGAGCAGTTCTTC	CASSIHGSWAGRYEQFF
-	TRBV19	TRBD2	TRBJ2-2	TGTGCCAGTAGTGGGGCGGGAGTGGCCGGGGAGCTGTTTTTT	CASSGAGVAGELFF
-	TRBV10-3	TRBD1	TRBJ1-1	TGTGCCATCGAATCGGGAATCGGGACAGGGAGAACTGAAGCTTTCTTT	CAIESGIGTGRTEAFF
-	TRBV16	TRBD1	TRBJ1-5	TGTGCCAGCAGCCAATCTGGGACAGGGAGGTCCCATCAGCCCCAGCATTTT	CASSQSGTGRSHQPQHF
-	TRBV18	-	TRBJ1-6	TGTGCCAGCTCACCGAGCGGGGCGGATTCACCCCTCCACTTT	CASSPSGADSPLHF
-	TRBV18	-	TRBJ1-4	TGTGCCAGCTCACGTGCGACTGAGCCTAATGAAAAACTGTTTTTT	CASSRATEPNEKLFF
-	TRBV7-3	-	TRBJ1-1	TGTGCCAGCAGCCAAGACAGCATGAACACTGAAGCTTTCTTT	CASSQDSMNTEAFF
-	TRBV19	-	TRBJ2-1	TGTGCCAGTAGCTTAGCGGTATTCCCCTACAATGAGCAGTTCTTC	CASSLAVFPYNEQFF
-	TRBV5-1	-	TRBJ2-5	TGCGCCAGCAGCTTGGCCGGAGAGACCCAGTACTTC	CASSLAGETQYF
-	TRBV28	-	TRBJ2-7	TGTGCCAGCAAGAGGCGGGGCGAGCAGTACTTC	CASKRRGEQYF
-	TRBV19	-	TRBJ2-7	TGTGCCAGTAGTAATAGCCTCTACGAGCAGTACTTC	CASSNSLYEQYF
-	TRBV4-1	TRBD2	TRBJ2-5	TGCGCCAGCAGTCCAAGCGGGAGCCGAGAGACCCAGTACTTC	CASSPSGSRETQYF
-	TRBV30	-	TRBJ1-5	TGTGCCTGGAGTCCGAGTTTATGGGGGGGACAGCCCCAGCATTTT	CAWSPSLWGGQPQHF
-	TRBV7-8	TRBD2	TRBJ2-5	TGTGCCAGCAGCTCACGGACTAGCGGGAGTTACCAAGAGACCCAGTACTTC	CASSSRTSGSYQETQYF
-	TRBV29-1	-	TRBJ2-1	TGCAGCGTTGCGGGACAGGGGACTAGCGGACGGGGGCAGTTCTTC	CSVAGQGTSGRGQFF
-	TRBV19	TRBD2	TRBJ2-5	TGTGCCAGTAGTCTCAGACTAGCGGCATTCGAGTACCAAGAGACCCAGTACTTC	CASSLRLAAFEYQETQYF
few	TRBV18	TRBD2	TRBJ2-7	TGTGCCAGCTCACCCGGGACTAGCGGGAGGGACGAGCAGTACTTC	CASSPGTSGRDEQYF
-	TRBV4-2	-	TRBJ2-7	TGTGCCAGCAGCCACCGCGGAACCTACGAGCAGTACTTC	CASSHRGTYEQYF
-	TRBV9	TRBD1	TRBJ1-1	TGTGCCAGCAGCGCGGGACAGCCACACCGGATTGAAGCTTTCTTT	CASSAGQPHRIEAFF
-	TRBV24-1	TRBD2	TRBJ2-3	TGTGCCACCAGTGATTTTGCGGGAGTTGGGAAGGCAGATACGCAGTATTTT	CATSDFAGVGKADTQYF
-	TRBV27	-	TRBJ2-3	TGTGCCAGCAGTTCCGTGGATACGCAGTATTTT	CASSSVDTQYF
-	TRBV18	-	TRBJ2-7	TGTGCCAGCTCGGGAACTAGAAACTCCTACGAGCAGTACTTC	CASSGTRNSYEQYF
-	TRBV20-1	-	TRBJ1-5	TGCAGTGCTAGTGCCTCAGGGCCCAATCAGCCCCAGCATTTT	CSASASGPNQPQHF
-	TRBV2	-	TRBJ2-7	TGTGCCAGCTGGACAAGCCACGAGCAGTACTTC	CASWTSHEQYF
-	TRBV13	-	TRBJ1-3	TGTGCCAGCAGCTTTTCTCCCTCCTCTGGAAACACCATATATTTT	CASSFSPSSGNTIYF
-	TRBV7-6	TRBD1	TRBJ1-1	TGTGCCAGCAGCCACAGGGGGAACACTGAAGCTTTCTTT	CASSHRGNTEAFF